These 32 T cell receptor beta chains were sequenced from one sample in a study of control samples from healthy donors and cancer patients. Clones were read by immunoSEQ multiplex PCR, and TCRdb kept only the in-frame ones, dropping some. The sample lists around 110,000 clones, about 93% occurring once. What was sequenced was blood. The receptors stem from a man aged 25-45 years in good health.

The chain's CDR3 is CASSDSGGYNEQFF. CDR3 DNA sequence: TGTGCCAGCAGTGACTCAGGGGGGTACAATGAGCAGTTCTTC. This sequence joins TRBV6-4 and TRBJ2-1, with D possibly called TRBD1 or TRBD2 (6 bases each). In germline, CDR1 is MRHNA, CDR2 SNTAGT. Trimming removed 0 bases at V and 4 bases at J, with 7 bases between. The CDR3 has 14 residues.

V and J are TRBV2 and TRBJ1-4; D unresolved. The CDR3 is 13 residues long. V lost 4 bases, J lost 7 bases, and 10 bases lay in between. The germline gives CDR1 SNHLY, CDR2 FYNNEI. The CDR3 DNA reads as TGTGCCAGCAGTGTAGGATTTGGTGAAAAACTGTTTTTT. This sequence encodes CASSVGFGEKLFF.

This sequence joins TRBV5-1 and TRBJ1-2; a weak D match, TRBD1 (5 bases). CDR1 and CDR2 from the germline V gene are SGHRS and YFSETQ. V lost 4 bases and J lost 8, with 18 bases in between. There are 14 residues in the CDR3. As DNA, the CDR3 is TGCGCCAGCAGCCCGGCAGGGCCCCTAAGGGGCTACACCTTC. Translated: CASSPAGPLRGYTF.

The genes are TRBV7-3 and TRBJ1-1; 10 nucleotides agree with TRBD1. Trimming cost V 5 bases and J 3 bases; bases outside gene matches: 3. The CDR3 has 14 residues. Germline V gene data show CDR1 as SGHTA and CDR2 as FQGTGA. CDR3 nucleotide sequence: TGTGCCAGCAGCCTGGGACAGGGGTACACTGAAGCTTTCTTT. The encoded protein is CASSLGQGYTEAFF.

This rearrangement joins TRBV7-6 to TRBJ1-2, with D perhaps matching TRBD1 (5 bases). The CDR3 consists of 15 residues. Germline values: CDR1 SGHVS, CDR2 FNYEAQ. Trimming pared 1 base from V and 6 bases from J, leaving 15 bases between. This chain's CDR3 is CASSLGKGLGHGYTF. The DNA of the CDR3 is TGTGCCAGCAGCTTAGGGAAGGGGTTGGGCCATGGCTACACCTTC.

The chain links TRBV5-5 to TRBJ2-7; 7 positions match TRBD1. Germline V lookup: CDR1 SGHKS, CDR2 YYEKEE (reference sequence). This CDR3 spans 13 amino acids. With V trimmed by 4 bases and J by 4 bases, 5 bases remained unmatched. The CDR3 DNA follows: TGTGCCAGCAGCCCGGGACAGCTTTACGAGCAGTACTTC. Translated, it gives CASSPGQLYEQYF.

There are a few counts of this clone. The chain carries TRBV6-5 and TRBJ2-7; TRBD1 agrees at 9 bases. The CDR3 runs to 15 residues. Trimming removed 6 bases from V and 5 bases from J; junction bases left unmatched: 11. Germline V gene data show CDR1 as MNHEY and CDR2 as SVGAGI. The CDR3 spells CASSDLPGQGNEQYF. The CDR3 DNA sequence: TGTGCCAGCAGCGACCTACCGGGACAGGGCAACGAGCAGTACTTC.

This clone was detected only once. The chain joins TRBV5-4 to TRBJ1-2; 10 bases are shared with TRBD1. The J segment lost 5 bases and the V segment lost 4 bases, leaving 14 bases of the junction unmatched. The V gene's germline CDR1 is SGHNT and CDR2 YYREEE (reference sequence). The CDR3 is 17 amino acids. The CDR3 bases are TGTGCCAGCAGCCCTCGAATCGTGACAGGGGGCATATATGGCTACACCTTC. Its protein is CASSPRIVTGGIYGYTF.

This clone came up a few times. The chain employs TRBV2 and TRBJ1-2; D not resolved. The CDR3 extends over 16 amino acids. Per the germline V gene, CDR1 is SNHLY and CDR2 is FYNNEI. Deletions cut 5 bases from V and 2 bases from J, with 18 bases between. The CDR3 DNA follows: TGTGCCAGCAGTCCGACCTACTACCCGGGGAACTATGGCTACACCTTC. Residues: CASSPTYYPGNYGYTF.

The V gene is TRBV5-8, the J gene TRBJ2-5; possible D gene TRBD2, 6 bases. The CDR3 has 16 residues. Germline CDR1 reads SGHTS; CDR2 reads YDEGEE. Trimming removed 8 bases from V and 1 base from J, with 21 bases in between. The CDR3 nucleotides are TGTGCCAGTAACTACAAGAGACTCGGGGGCCAAGAGACCCAGTACTTC. This translates into CASNYKRLGGQETQYF.

The chain links TRBV7-9 to TRBJ2-1, with TRBD2 identical over 9 bases. Germline lookup yields CDR1 SEHNR and CDR2 FQNEAQ (reference sequence). This CDR3 contains 17 residues. V shed 5 bases, J shed 6 bases, and the junction held 14 bases outside the gene matches. CDR3 nucleotide sequence: TGTGCCAGCAGCCCAAGAACCGAGCGGGGGGCTCTCAATGAGCAGTTCTTC. Its protein is CASSPRTERGALNEQFF. Filled out from reference TRBV7-9 and TRBJ2-1, the complete variable domain reads DTGVSQNPRHKITKRGQNVTFRCDPISEHNRLYWYRQTLGQGPEFLTYFQNEAQLEKSRLLSDRFSAERPKGSFSTLEIQRTEQGDSAMYLCASSPRTERGALNEQFFGPGTRLTVL.

The V gene is TRBV7-9, the J gene TRBJ2-5, with 8 bases matching TRBD1. With V trimmed by 5 bases and J by 7 bases, 12 bases remained unmatched. Germline loops: CDR1 SEHNR, CDR2 FQNEAQ (reference sequence). CDR3 size: 15 residues. For the CDR3, the DNA is TGTGCCAGCAGCGTCACCGGCAGGGGGCAGGGGACCCAGTACTTC. It codes for CASSVTGRGQGTQYF.

The gene calls are TRBV9 and TRBJ1-6; no firm D call. The CDR3 extends over 13 amino acids. Trimming left V 4 bases short and J 2 bases short, with 4 bases between. CDR1 and CDR2 from the germline V gene are SGDLS and YYNGEE. This chain's CDR3 is CASSPAYNSPLHF. Here the CDR3 DNA reads TGTGCCAGCAGCCCCGCCTATAATTCACCCCTCCACTTT.

V usage is TRBV7-9 and J usage is TRBJ2-5; no clear D gene. In germline, CDR1 is SEHNR, CDR2 FQNEAQ (reference sequence). This CDR3 comprises 14 residues. The V and J ends lost 4 bases and 5 bases respectively, with 14 bases between them. The CDR3 loop reads CASSSSVRWETQYF. The DNA for the CDR3 is TGTGCCAGCAGCTCGTCTGTGAGGTGGGAGACCCAGTACTTC.

The V call is TRBV12-3 or TRBV12-4, the J call TRBJ2-7; D is perhaps TRBD1 (6 bases). With 6 bases removed from V and 4 bases from J, the gap between germline ends came to 13 bases. CDR3 length: 13 residues. This chain's CDR3 is CASSSQGLYEQYF. In nucleotides, the CDR3 is TGTGCCAGCAGCTCACAGGGTTTATACGAGCAGTACTTC.

The chain couples TRBV3-1 (or the pseudogene TRBV3-2) to TRBJ2-1, with D unresolved. Germline V gives CDR1 LGHDT, CDR2 YNNKEL (reference sequence). V was cut by 0 bases and J by 7 bases, with 13 bases left in between. The CDR3 has 15 amino acids. The CDR3 sequence is CASSQEKPLWNEQFF. The CDR3 nucleotides are TGTGCCAGCAGCCAAGAAAAGCCACTATGGAATGAGCAGTTCTTC.

The chain couples TRBV18 to TRBJ1-2, with a weak D call TRBD1 (5 bases). In germline, CDR1 is KGHSH, CDR2 LQKENI. V was pared by 3 bases and J by 8 bases, with 10 bases between. The CDR3 covers 12 residues. CDR3 nucleotide sequence: TGTGCCAGCTCACCCGGGACTTCGGGCTACACCTTC. This gives the protein CASSPGTSGYTF.

The V and J genes are TRBV19 and TRBJ1-4; D gene uncertain. In germline, CDR1 is LNHDA, CDR2 SQIVND (reference sequence). This CDR3 comprises 15 residues. Trimming cost V 5 bases and J 4 bases, with 14 bases left between them. The CDR3, as DNA: TGTGCCAGTAGTGGAGACGGTCTAAATAATGAAAAACTGTTTTTT. Amino acid sequence: CASSGDGLNNEKLFF.

This clone was detected only a few times. V usage is TRBV6-2 or TRBV6-3 and J usage is TRBJ2-7; 8 bases are a match to TRBD2. Germline assignment: CDR1 MNHEY and CDR2 SVGEGT. The CDR3 is 17 amino acids. Trimming removed 0 bases from V and 4 bases from J; junction bases left unmatched: 11. The DNA for the CDR3 is TGTGCCAGCAGTTACTCGAGAGGAGGACTAGCTTCGTACGAGCAGTACTTC. Protein: CASSYSRGGLASYEQYF.

The genes are TRBV7-2 and TRBJ2-3; 12 bases agree with TRBD2. The germline V gene encodes CDR1 SGHTA and CDR2 FQGNSA. Trimming removed 6 bases from V and 4 bases from J; junction bases left unmatched: 8. This CDR3 spans 16 amino acids. CDR3 protein: CASSSGLAGIADTQYF. CDR3 DNA: TGTGCCAGCAGTTCCGGACTAGCGGGGATAGCAGATACGCAGTATTTT.

A word on this clone: At one boundary the junction diverges from the germline segment, which might be a read error. The same CDR3 also results from other DNA sequences found in this sample. This rearrangement joins TRBV19 to TRBJ1-2; possible D gene TRBD1, 6 bases. This CDR3 is 15 amino acids long. Per the germline V gene, CDR1 is LNHDA and CDR2 is SQIVND (reference sequence). In nucleotides, the CDR3 is TGCGCCAGTAGTATAGGACGATCCGGGGGCGATGGCTACACCTTC. This encodes CASSIGRSGGDGYTF.

The chain recombines TRBV7-2 with TRBJ1-1, with 7 bases matching TRBD1. CDR1 SGHTA and CDR2 FQGNSA come from the germline V gene. The trim removed 5 bases at V and 8 bases at J, leaving 20 bases unmatched. CDR3 length: 17 amino acids. As DNA, the CDR3 is TGTGCCAGCAGCCAACCAGGGGGGTCGGTCCGAGGACCGGAAGCTTTCTTT. It translates to CASSQPGGSVRGPEAFF.

The J gene is TRBJ2-1, the V gene TRBV27; D unresolved. Germline V gene data show CDR1 as MNHEY and CDR2 as SMNVEV (reference sequence). The CDR3 sequence is 13 residues long. V lost 4 bases, J lost 5 bases, and 9 bases lay in between. CDR3 protein: CASSWRSDNEQFF. For the CDR3, the DNA is TGTGCCAGCAGTTGGCGGAGCGACAATGAGCAGTTCTTC.

This clone occurred once. The same CDR3 arises from other DNA sequences in this sample as well. The chain has TRBV5-1 and TRBJ1-2; D not certain. V was clipped by 2 bases and J by 2 bases, with 7 bases between them. The CDR3 length is 13 residues. From germline, CDR1 is SGHRS and CDR2 YFSETQ. The CDR3 coding sequence is TGCGCCAGCAGCTTACAGTCGAACTATGGCTACACCTTC. This codes for CASSLQSNYGYTF. The full variable domain, with the rest looked up from reference TRBV5-1 and TRBJ1-2, is KAGVTQTPRYLIKTRGQQVTLSCSPISGHRSVSWYQQTPGQGLQFLFEYFSETQRNKGNFPGRFSGRQFSNSRSEMNVSTLELGDSALYLCASSLQSNYGYTFGSGTRLTVV.

The chain combines TRBV6-1 with TRBJ1-1, with a tentative D call TRBD1 (6 bases). CDR1 MNHNS and CDR2 SASEGT come from the germline V gene. Trimming stripped 6 bases from V and 8 bases from J, with 10 bases between. The CDR3 contains 11 residues. The CDR3 region has the DNA TGTGCCAGCAGGACAGGATTAGAAGCTTTCTTT. It is translated as CASRTGLEAFF.

The table lists this clone with a count of one. The V call is TRBV2, the J call TRBJ2-7; 7 bases fit TRBD2. Germline CDR1 and CDR2: SNHLY and FYNNEI. J gave up 2 bases and V 9 bases, and 4 bases lay outside the gene matches. This CDR3 has 12 residues. Here the CDR3 reads CASGEGTYEQYF. The CDR3 DNA reads as TGTGCCAGTGGGGAGGGTACCTACGAGCAGTACTTC.

The chain recombines TRBV9 with TRBJ2-1; D gene uncertain. Per the germline V gene, CDR1 is SGDLS and CDR2 is YYNGEE. V was cut by 2 bases and J by 8 bases, with 14 bases left in between. This CDR3 comprises 14 residues. The CDR3 bases are TGTGCCAGCAGCGTCTCTCCTTCATTCGATGAGCAGTTCTTC. Translation gives CASSVSPSFDEQFF.

The rearrangement uses TRBV6-4 and TRBJ1-2; the D is unclear. This CDR3 contains 13 residues. Germline V lookup: CDR1 MRHNA, CDR2 SNTAGT. V lost 0 bases and J 10 bases, leaving 12 bases between the germline ends. The CDR3 loop reads CASSDSTLGDYTF. CDR3 DNA sequence: TGTGCCAGCAGTGACTCGACCCTCGGGGACTACACCTTC.

V gene TRBV4-1 combines with J gene TRBJ1-5, with D perhaps matching TRBD1 (6 bases). The germline V gene has CDR1 MGHRA and CDR2 YSYEKL. The CDR3 is made up of 17 amino acids. The germline V and J ends were trimmed by 0 bases and 5 bases, with 17 bases remaining between them. The CDR3 bases are TGCGCCAGCAGCCAAGACGTGACAGGCGACACTTATCAGCCCCAGCATTTT. As protein: CASSQDVTGDTYQPQHF.

This sequence joins TRBV15 and TRBJ2-3; 9 nucleotides match TRBD1. The CDR3 is 14 residues long. Germline V gives CDR1 LNHNV, CDR2 YYDKDF (reference sequence). V shed 9 bases and J 2 bases; nucleotides not matched to a gene: 6. Here the CDR3 reads CATRLQGATDTQYF. The CDR3 DNA follows: TGTGCCACGCGCTTACAGGGGGCCACAGATACGCAGTATTTT.

The genes are TRBV19 and TRBJ1-2, with a tentative D call TRBD1 (5 bases). The CDR3 runs to 16 residues. Germline V gives CDR1 LNHDA, CDR2 SQIVND (reference sequence). Trimming stripped 7 bases from V and 7 bases from J, with 25 bases between. The CDR3, as DNA: TGTGCCAGTACCCCTACAGGTCGCCGGGACTTAGGTGGCTACACCTTC. It yields the protein CASTPTGRRDLGGYTF.

The V gene is TRBV28, the J gene TRBJ1-3; tentative D call: TRBD1 (5 bases). This CDR3 spans 15 amino acids. V shed 2 bases and J shed 4 bases, with 12 bases lying between them. The V gene's germline CDR1 is MDHEN and CDR2 SYDVKM. In DNA, the CDR3 is TGTGCCAGCAGTTTAGCTACGGGGGTCGGAAACACCATATATTTT. Protein sequence: CASSLATGVGNTIYF. The full variable domain, its missing parts supplied by reference TRBV28 and TRBJ1-3, is DVKVTQSSRYLVKRTGEKVFLECVQDMDHENMFWYRQDPGLGLRLIYFSYDVKMKEKGDIPEGYSVSREKKERFSLILESASTNQTSMYLCASSLATGVGNTIYFGEGSWLTVV.